This entry is about one TCR beta chain. What it binds is not known. The entry originates in a study of beta chain features in type 1 diabetes. Overall study: Cell yields, age and gender were similar between patients and healthy donors. General study findings and limits: A closer apparent resemblance between naive, central memory and Treg TCRB repertoires was seen in patients than in healthy donors.

Investigators reverse transcribed all isolated RNA, so they sequenced expressed TCRB transcripts. The protocol was immunoSEQ multiplex PCR, while the TCRdb copy is restricted to in-frame clones and leaves out a portion. The sample gives 40,000 to 45,000 clones, around 50% of which show up once; approximately 2.1% is in the top ten. Based on CD45RO/CCR7/CD25/CD127/CD95/CD27, CD4+ regulatory, stem cell-like memory, naive and central memory cells were sorted. Germline V lookup: CDR1 MRHNA, CDR2 SNTAGT. Trimming took 4 bases from V and 3 from J, leaving 13 bases between them. CDR3 length: 15 residues. The sequencing input was Tregs from blood. The chain uses TRBV6-4 and TRBJ1-5, with D maybe TRBD1 (5 bases). This receptor was obtained from a woman in her late teens or twenties in good health. The CDR3: CASSVKGVNNQPQHF. CDR3 coding DNA: TGTGCCAGCAGTGTTAAAGGGGTCAACAATCAGCCCCAGCATTTT.